Listed below are T cell receptor beta chains from one sample, sequenced in a study of shared clonotypes between healthy human individuals. Some clones are missing from TCRdb's copy, which holds only in-frame ones; the method was immunoSEQ multiplex PCR. The sample shows 2 million to 2.5 million clones, over 85% of them seen only once. The source material was naive CD4+ T cells sorted from blood. These TCRs come from a man aged 18 to 30 in good health. The CDR3 runs from the conserved cysteine through the conserved F or W. A D gene is named only where the DNA matches it firmly. A clone size is listed for some rows: how often the clone was seen (once, few, many), or a class if it is expanded.

D gene,clone size,V gene,J gene,CDR3 DNA,CDR3 protein
TRBD1,once,TRBV5-4,TRBJ2-1,TGTGCCAGCAGTTCAGGGGGTAGGGGGACGTACAATGAGCAGTTCTTC,CASSSGGRGTYNEQFF
.,.,TRBV20-1,TRBJ1-2,TGCAGTGCTAGAGGGACCTATGGCTACACCTTC,CSARGTYGYTF
TRBD1,.,TRBV29-1,TRBJ2-2,TGCAGCGTAGACAGGGAGAACACCGGGGAGCTGTTTTTT,CSVDRENTGELFF
.,.,TRBV6-5,TRBJ1-3,TGTGCCAGCAGTTACTCGCAGGGGGGAAACACCATATATTTT,CASSYSQGGNTIYF
TRBD2,.,TRBV7-6,TRBJ2-7,TGTGCCAGCAGTCCCTCGGGAGGCCGCTCCTACGAGCAGTACTTC,CASSPSGGRSYEQYF
TRBD1,once,TRBV6-6,TRBJ1-1,TGTGCCAGCAACTCCTTGACAGGGGGAACTGAAGCTTTCTTT,CASNSLTGGTEAFF
.,.,TRBV27,TRBJ1-5,TGTCGGTGTGGGCAGGGAAACCAGCCCCAGCATTTT,CRCGQGNQPQHF
TRBD1,.,TRBV12-5,TRBJ1-5,TGTGCTAGTGGTTTGTATCTGGGACAGGGGTATCAGCCCCAGCATTTT,CASGLYLGQGYQPQHF
.,once,TRBV5-3,TRBJ1-1,TGTGCCAGAAGCCTGGGGGCCAAAAACAGGAACACTGAAGCTTTCTTT,CARSLGAKNRNTEAFF
.,.,TRBV19,TRBJ1-2,TGTGCCAGTAAGCTGGGGGGTTTATATGGCTACACCTTC,CASKLGGLYGYTF
.,.,TRBV10-2,TRBJ2-7,TGCGCCAGCAGGAACAGAAATGAGAACTACGAGCAGTACTTC,CASRNRNENYEQYF
.,.,TRBV7-9,TRBJ2-2,TGTGCCAGCAGCTTAGCGATGCTCGAAGGGGAGCTGTTTTTT,CASSLAMLEGELFF
.,.,TRBV6-1,TRBJ1-3,TGTGCCAGCAGTGAAGCAAGCCGGGGAAACACCATATATTTT,CASSEASRGNTIYF
.,.,TRBV7-9,TRBJ1-2,TGTGCCAGCAGCTCGTCCGGTAGGGAGACCTATGGCTACACCTTC,CASSSSGRETYGYTF
TRBD2,.,TRBV7-8,TRBJ2-5,TGTGCCAGCAGCCTCCGTGGACTAGCGGGACAAGAGACCCAGTACTTC,CASSLRGLAGQETQYF
TRBD2,once,TRBV13,TRBJ2-2,TGTGCCAGCAGCCCGAAACTAGCGGGAGTATTTACCGGGGAGCTGTTTTTT,CASSPKLAGVFTGELFF